A single sample gave rise to the 23 T cell receptor beta chains below, sequenced in a study of blood T cell repertoires in COVID-19. Clones were read by immunoSEQ multiplex PCR, and TCRdb kept only the in-frame ones, dropping some. Found here are 200,000 to 250,000 clones, 84% of them singletons; the top ten hold 6.8%. Specimen: PBMCs or T cells enriched from blood (not recorded which). Receptors originate from a woman aged 40 to 50 who had recovered from COVID-19.

The V call is TRBV11-2, the J call TRBJ2-3; no definite D call. The ends were cut back, 6 bases at V and 7 bases at J, with 11 bases in the middle. This CDR3 has 12 amino acids. Looked up from germline, CDR1 is SGHAT and CDR2 is FQNNGV. The CDR3 sequence is CASSPVHYTQYF. The CDR3, as DNA: TGTGCCAGCAGTCCCGTTCACTATACGCAGTATTTT. Filled out from reference TRBV11-2 and TRBJ2-3, the complete variable domain reads EAGVAQSPRYKIIEKRQSVAFWCNPISGHATLYWYQQILGQGPKLLIQFQNNGVVDDSQLPKDRFSAERLKGVDSTLKIQPAKLEDSAVYLCASSPVHYTQYFGPGTRLTVL.

The chain links TRBV5-1 to TRBJ2-3; 7 positions agree with TRBD2. V gave up 3 bases and J gave up 3 bases; unmatched junction bases: 10. Germline CDR1 is SGHRS and CDR2 is YFSETQ. The CDR3 loop spans 16 amino acids. The CDR3 DNA sequence: TGCGCCAGCAGCTCGGTACTAGCGTCGCGAACAGATACGCAGTATTTT. Translation gives CASSSVLASRTDTQYF.

This chain links TRBV29-1 with TRBJ2-7, with a tentative D call TRBD2 (5 bases). Germline V CDR1 and CDR2: SQVTM, ANQGSEA. V was cut by 4 bases and J by 4 bases, with 8 bases left in between. The CDR3 covers 11 residues. The CDR3 bases are TGCAGCGTTGTGGACTTTTACGAGCAGTACTTC. It specifies CSVVDFYEQYF.

The chain carries TRBV24-1 and TRBJ2-6; D unclear. The germline V and J ends were trimmed by 5 bases and 1 base, with 11 bases remaining between them. In germline, CDR1 is KGHDR, CDR2 SFDVKD. The CDR3 totals 16 residues. CDR3 sequence: CATSAVLPSGANVLTF. In DNA, the CDR3 is TGTGCCACCAGTGCGGTACTTCCATCTGGGGCCAACGTCCTGACTTTC.

V usage is TRBV18 and J usage is TRBJ1-5, with a possible D match to TRBD1 (6 bases). The CDR3 covers 15 residues. Germline assignment: CDR1 KGHSH and CDR2 LQKENI. Trimming cost V 6 bases and J 5 bases, with 17 bases left between them. CDR3 nucleotide sequence: TGTGCCAGCTCCCAGTCGACAGGATACTATCAGCCCCAGCATTTT. Protein sequence: CASSQSTGYYQPQHF.

The rearrangement links TRBV4-1 to TRBJ1-2; tentatively, D is TRBD1 (5 bases). V lost 1 base and J 6 bases, leaving 21 bases between the germline ends. This CDR3 has 17 residues. CDR1 is MGHRA, CDR2 YSYEKL, per germline. CDR3 region: CASSQVLVSRGGNGYTF. The CDR3 nucleotides read TGCGCCAGCAGCCAAGTACTAGTGTCGAGGGGAGGGAATGGCTACACCTTC.

The chain recombines TRBV11-3 with TRBJ2-5; maybe TRBD2 (8 bases). Trimming took off 1 base at V and 5 bases at J, with 14 bases between the two ends. Germline CDR1 reads SGHNT; CDR2 reads YENEEA. The CDR3 sequence is 15 residues long. The CDR3 DNA follows: TGTGCCAGCAGCTTAGCGGGAGGGGGCTCGGAGACCCAGTACTTC. Its protein is CASSLAGGGSETQYF.

V is TRBV6-2 or TRBV6-3 and J is TRBJ2-2; 7 bases match TRBD2. Germline assignment: CDR1 MNHEY and CDR2 SVGEGT. The CDR3 has 18 residues. V gave up 5 bases and J gave up 1 base; unmatched junction bases: 13. The CDR3 region has the DNA TGTGCCAGCAGTGCCCGGGGAGGGCCAGGGCGGAACACCGGGGAGCTGTTTTTT. As protein: CASSARGGPGRNTGELFF.

The rearrangement joins TRBV28 to TRBJ2-6; perhaps TRBD2 as D (5 bases). Germline lookup yields CDR1 MDHEN and CDR2 SYDVKM. There are 16 residues in the CDR3. V shed 3 bases and J shed 1 base, with 10 bases lying between them. Here the CDR3 reads CASSFRGWSGANVLTF. The CDR3 coding sequence is TGTGCCAGCAGTTTTCGGGGTTGGTCTGGGGCCAACGTCCTGACTTTC.

The chain joins TRBV7-8 to TRBJ2-2; 8 bases align to TRBD2. Germline V CDR1 and CDR2: SGHVS, FQNEAQ. The CDR3 sequence is 14 residues long. J lost 6 bases, V lost 4 bases, and 4 bases had no gene match. CDR3 bases: TGTGCCAGCAGCTCGGGACTAGATGCCGGGGAGCTGTTTTTT. Its translation: CASSSGLDAGELFF.

A few counts support this clone. This chain joins TRBV7-9 and TRBJ1-5; no firm D call. V gave up 3 bases and J gave up 0 bases, with 9 bases separating them. Germline loops: CDR1 SEHNR, CDR2 FQNEAQ (reference sequence). This CDR3 has 15 residues. CDR3: CASSFGGNSNQPQHF. The DNA of the CDR3 is TGTGCCAGCAGCTTCGGCGGGAATAGCAATCAGCCCCAGCATTTT.

This clone has a single count. This rearrangement joins TRBV11-2 to TRBJ2-1; 11 bases line up with TRBD2. The germline gives CDR1 SGHAT, CDR2 FQNNGV. CDR3 length equals 15 residues. After removal of 2 bases from V and 9 bases from J, the junction contained 6 bases not matched to a gene. The CDR3 DNA reads TGTGCCAGCAGCTTAACTAGCGGGAGCCCACGTGAGCAGTTCTTC. Amino acids: CASSLTSGSPREQFF.

This sequence joins TRBV9 and TRBJ1-1; D gene ambiguous. CDR3 length: 14 amino acids. Per the germline V gene, CDR1 is SGDLS and CDR2 is YYNGEE. V lost 2 bases and J lost 1, with 9 bases in between. Here the CDR3 reads CASSVAHRNTEAFF. Here the CDR3 DNA reads TGTGCCAGCAGCGTTGCGCACAGGAACACTGAAGCTTTCTTT.

The rearrangement links TRBV7-8 to TRBJ2-5, with 10 bases aligning to TRBD2. The CDR3 is 14 residues long. Trimming at V came to 0 bases and at J to 7 bases, leaving 2 bases not matched to a gene. In germline, CDR1 is SGHVS, CDR2 FQNEAQ. The CDR3 sequence is CASSLASSGGTQYF. In DNA, the CDR3 is TGTGCCAGCAGCTTAGCCTCTAGCGGGGGGACCCAGTACTTC.

V is TRBV28 and J is TRBJ2-3; 7 nucleotides line up with TRBD2. CDR1 MDHEN and CDR2 SYDVKM come from the germline V gene. After removal of 2 bases from V and 3 bases from J, the junction contained 2 bases not matched to a gene. The CDR3 consists of 14 residues. The CDR3 reads CASSLGGGTDTQYF. In DNA, the CDR3 is TGTGCCAGCAGTTTAGGGGGGGGGACAGATACGCAGTATTTT.

This rearrangement joins TRBV7-2 to TRBJ1-6, with D perhaps TRBD1 (5 bases). The CDR3 runs 15 residues. Trimming stripped 4 bases from V and 9 bases from J, with 16 bases between. Germline values: CDR1 SGHTA, CDR2 FQGNSA. The CDR3 DNA is TGTGCCAGCAGCTGGACAAGGACGCTTTCTTCACCCCTCCACTTT. Its translation is CASSWTRTLSSPLHF.

This chain links TRBV19 with TRBJ1-1; a weak D match, TRBD1 (5 bases). This CDR3 is built from 14 residues. Germline-derived CDR1 and CDR2 are LNHDA and SQIVND (reference sequence). Trimming left V 7 bases short and J 4 bases short, with 16 bases between. CDR3 nucleotides: TGTGCCAGTATAGCAGGGCCCTTGGGCACTGAAGCTTTCTTT. Encoded protein: CASIAGPLGTEAFF.

V and J are TRBV19 and TRBJ2-7; tentative D call: TRBD2 (7 bases). Germline values: CDR1 LNHDA, CDR2 SQIVND (reference sequence). V was cut by 4 bases and J by 0 bases, with 13 bases left in between. The CDR3 sequence is 15 residues long. The CDR3: CASSTPGGGSYEQYF. The CDR3 region has the DNA TGTGCCAGTAGTACCCCGGGGGGCGGCTCCTACGAGCAGTACTTC.

The J gene is TRBJ2-4, the V gene TRBV11-2; D remains unclear. Trimming removed 7 bases from V and 5 bases from J, with 15 bases in between. Germline V lookup: CDR1 SGHAT, CDR2 FQNNGV. There are 14 residues in the CDR3. For the CDR3, the DNA is TGTGCCAGCACCTATACCCGAGGCCAAAACATTCAGTACTTC. It codes for CASTYTRGQNIQYF.

This sequence joins TRBV20-1 and TRBJ2-3, with 7 bases aligning to TRBD2. The V and J ends lost 3 bases and 1 base, in that order; junction bases with no gene match: 13. The CDR3 has 17 amino acids. Germline V CDR1 and CDR2: DFQATT, SNEGSKA (reference sequence). CDR3 DNA: TGCAGTGCTAGTCGGCGGGAGCCCGGTCGGGGCACAGATACGCAGTATTTT. Its protein is CSASRREPGRGTDTQYF.

The rearrangement uses TRBV11-3 and TRBJ2-5; 9 nucleotides align to TRBD2. Per the germline V gene, CDR1 is SGHNT and CDR2 is YENEEA. CDR3 size: 15 residues. V was pared by 5 bases and J by 2 bases, with 6 bases of the junction left unmatched. CDR3 amino acids: CASSARLAEQETQYF. CDR3 DNA sequence: TGTGCCAGCAGCGCCCGACTAGCGGAACAAGAGACCCAGTACTTC. The full variable domain, rest sourced from reference TRBV11-3 and TRBJ2-5, is EAGVVQSPRYKIIEKKQPVAFWCNPISGHNTLYWYLQNLGQGPELLIRYENEEAVDDSQLPKDRFSAERLKGVDSTLKIQPAELGDSAVYLCASSARLAEQETQYFGPGTRLLVL.

This clone appeared once. The chain joins TRBV19 to TRBJ1-2; TRBD1 matches at 7 bases. Germline trimming cut 1 base from V and 1 base from J; bases unmatched to any gene: 6. Germline assignment: CDR1 LNHDA and CDR2 SQIVND (reference sequence). The CDR3 length is 16 residues. In DNA form, the CDR3 reads TGTGCCAGTAGTATAGGGCGCGGGACAGTTAACTATGGCTACACCTTC. This translates into CASSIGRGTVNYGYTF.

The count of this clone is one. The chain carries TRBV4-1 and TRBJ2-1, with 9 bases matching TRBD2. The CDR3 runs to 19 residues. With V trimmed by 5 bases and J by 0 bases, 14 bases remained unmatched. Germline V gene lookup returns CDR1 MGHRA and CDR2 YSYEKL. This CDR3 is CASSSFGSGRPSSYNEQFF. The CDR3 bases are TGCGCCAGCAGCAGTTTCGGAAGCGGGAGGCCAAGCTCCTACAATGAGCAGTTCTTC.